This T cell receptor (beta chain) appears in the sequencing data of a study of cytomegalovirus exposure and HLA in healthy donors. Findings and limits, study-wide: The majority of CMV-associated TCR beta chains were reported as apparently HLA-restricted in a later analysis.

Note on this clone: The antigen is undetermined.

Germline V CDR1 and CDR2: SGHNT, YYREEE (reference sequence). The V segment lost 7 bases and the J segment 4 bases; nucleotides outside the gene matches: 9. The CDR3 extends over 14 amino acids. PCR primers comprised 60 Vbeta and 13 Jbeta primers. Assay: immunoSEQ multiplex PCR; the TCRdb copy retains only in-frame clones and omits some. The sample lists about 98,000 clones; about 83% were seen once. V gene TRBV5-4 combines with J gene TRBJ1-1; 8 bases agree with TRBD1. The specimen sequenced was PBMCs. The source is a female donor in good health and CMV-seropositive. CDR3 DNA sequence: TGTGCCAGCGGGATCAGGGGGCTGATCACTGAAGCTTTCTTT. Translating it yields CASGIRGLITEAFF.